The rows below give T cell receptor beta chains drawn from one sample of a study of T cells in tuberculosis. Clones were sequenced by immunoSEQ multiplex PCR, and TCRdb holds only the in-frame ones, with some missing. The data show approximately 46,000 clones, about 96% seen once. The sample consisted of PBMCs, taken at tuberculosis diagnosis. The receptors here all came from an adult with tuberculosis. Each CDR3 is given with its conserved first and last residue. The D gene is left open where the match is weak. Where a row states a size, it is once, few, many or the class of an expanded clone; other rows omit it.

D gene	V gene	J gene	clone size	CDR3 DNA	CDR3 protein
TRBD1	TRBV18	TRBJ2-1	.	TGTGCCAGCTCATCCGGACAGGGAGTATTAAATGAGCAGTTCTTC	CASSSGQGVLNEQFF
.	TRBV2	TRBJ1-1	.	TGTGCCAGCGGTACGGCAGGGTCTGAAGCTTTCTTT	CASGTAGSEAFF
TRBD1	TRBV5-1	TRBJ1-1	.	TGCGCCAGCAGCGTTACCGGGACAGGGGCGACTGAAGCTTTCTTT	CASSVTGTGATEAFF
.	TRBV9	TRBJ1-1	.	TGTGCCAGCAGCCCCCGGTTGAACACTGAAGCTTTCTTT	CASSPRLNTEAFF
.	TRBV21-1	TRBJ2-1	once	TGTGCCAGCAGCCCCCCACTTGAAAGCTCCTACAATGAGCAGTTCTTC	CASSPPLESSYNEQFF
TRBD1	TRBV18	TRBJ1-3	.	TGTGCCAGCTCTCCCGACAGGGACGGAAACACCATATATTTT	CASSPDRDGNTIYF
.	TRBV5-1	TRBJ1-1	.	TGCGCCAGCAGCTTGGGACAGTTCATGAACACTGAAGCTTTCTTT	CASSLGQFMNTEAFF
TRBD2	TRBV10-3	TRBJ2-3	.	TGTGCCATCAGCCGGGGAGCGGGAGGGCCGGATACGCAGTATTTT	CAISRGAGGPDTQYF
.	TRBV10-3	TRBJ1-2	once	TGTGCCATCAGTGAGTCATCCTCAGGGGCCCTGCTCACCTTTTATGGCTACACCTTC	CAISESSSGALLTFYGYTF
.	TRBV11-2	TRBJ1-2	.	TGTGCCAGCAGCTCCGAACAGGTAGCGGACTATGGCTACACCTTC	CASSSEQVADYGYTF
.	TRBV5-6	TRBJ2-1	.	TGTGCCAGCAGCCAAGACATCTTCGGTAAAAATGAGCAGTTCTTC	CASSQDIFGKNEQFF
TRBD2	TRBV6-5	TRBJ2-7	.	TGTGCCAGCAGTTACAGGACTAGCGGGATAGGCGAGCAGTACTTC	CASSYRTSGIGEQYF
.	TRBV28	TRBJ2-7	.	TGTGCCAGCAGTTTATGGGTGGTGGGGGCCTCCTACGAGCAGTACTTC	CASSLWVVGASYEQYF
.	TRBV5-1	TRBJ2-7	.	TGCGCCAGCAGCTTGGTCGGGGTAAACTATCCCTCCTACGAGCAGTACTTC	CASSLVGVNYPSYEQYF
.	TRBV4-1	TRBJ2-7	.	TGCGCCAGCAGCCAAATCAGGACTTCGGAGCAGTACTTC	CASSQIRTSEQYF
TRBD2	TRBV9	TRBJ2-5	.	TGTGCCAGCAGCGTAGCTCTAGCGGGAGGGCCCCAGTACTTC	CASSVALAGGPQYF
TRBD1	TRBV5-8	TRBJ1-6	.	TGTGCCAGCAGCTTTGGACAGGGCGGACCCCTCCACTTT	CASSFGQGGPLHF
TRBD1	TRBV5-4	TRBJ2-6	.	TGTGCCAGCAGCGCGACAGGGGCGGTTGGCTCTGGGGCCAACGTCCTGACTTTC	CASSATGAVGSGANVLTF
TRBD1	TRBV2	TRBJ2-3	.	TGTGCCAGCAGCAGAATCCTTACAGGGGGCGCCGTTAAAGATACAGATACGCAGTATTTT	CASSRILTGGAVKDTDTQYF
.	TRBV6-5	TRBJ1-5	.	TGTGCCAGCAGTCCGCGTACAGGGCCGCATCAGCCCCAGCATTTT	CASSPRTGPHQPQHF
TRBD1	TRBV18	TRBJ2-2	.	TGTGCCAGCTCGACAGGGGGGTTCTCATCCGGGGAGCTGTTTTTT	CASSTGGFSSGELFF
.	TRBV28	TRBJ2-7	.	TGTGCCAGCAGCAGGGGCGAGCAGTACTTC	CASSRGEQYF
.	TRBV27	TRBJ2-2	.	TGTGCCAGCAGTTTACTGAGGAACACCGGGGAGCTGTTTTTT	CASSLLRNTGELFF
TRBD1	TRBV29-1	TRBJ2-7	.	TGCAGCGTTGTTCCGGACAGGGCCTACGAGCAGTACTTC	CSVVPDRAYEQYF
.	TRBV6-6	TRBJ2-1	.	TGTGCCAGCAGCTCCAGCTCCTACAATGAGCAGTTCTTC	CASSSSSYNEQFF
TRBD1	TRBV7-2	TRBJ2-7	.	TGTGCCAGCAGCCGCGACAGGGTCTCCTACGAGCAGTACTTC	CASSRDRVSYEQYF
.	TRBV7-3	TRBJ2-3	.	TGTGCCAGCAGCCTTGCAGATACGCAGTATTTT	CASSLADTQYF